This T cell receptor (beta chain) came from a study of Ad26.COV2.S vaccination and SARS-CoV-2 variants. The ends lost 2 bases at V and 4 bases at J; junction bases unmatched: 5. Germline CDR1 is MNHNY and CDR2 is SVGAGI (reference sequence). This CDR3 region has 15 residues. Assay: immunoSEQ multiplex PCR; the TCRdb copy retains only in-frame clones and omits some. This sample has roughly 320,000 clones, with around nine tenths found just once. Treatment: some 19 received Ad26.COV2.S at low or high dose, single or two shots; about 5 received placebo; per-sample allocation not given. Collection of samples fell on day 63 after the first vaccine or placebo injection.

The TCR comes from a person between 18 and 65 years old who received the Ad26.COV2.S COVID-19 vaccine or a placebo. The chain is built from TRBV6-6 and TRBJ1-5, with 7 bases matching TRBD1. The input for sequencing was peripheral blood, taken in a trial of Ad26.COV2.S vaccine versus placebo. The CDR3 protein is CASSYIATGNQPQHF. CDR3 DNA: TGTGCCAGCAGTTACATCGCGACAGGGAATCAGCCCCAGCATTTT.